The 27 T cell receptor beta chains below all came from one sample that was sequenced in a study of radiation and T cells in renal cell carcinoma. TCRdb keeps only in-frame clones here, not all; method: immunoSEQ multiplex PCR. The data contain roughly 160,000 clones, about 88% of them seen just once; the ten biggest clones take up over 9%. The time point denotes: blood 4 weeks post-SBRT, at nephrectomy. As for treatment: 15 Gy SBRT to primary tumor, nephrectomy 4 weeks later. The input for sequencing was blood, taken from a patient whose treatment included radiotherapy and nephrectomy. Receptors were obtained from a woman aged 45-59 years with renal cell carcinoma.

V usage is TRBV19 and J usage is TRBJ2-2; tentatively, D is TRBD2 (6 bases). CDR1 and CDR2 from the germline V gene are LNHDA and SQIVND (reference sequence). The ends were cut back, 6 bases at V and 0 bases at J, with 8 bases in the middle. CDR3 length equals 14 residues. The CDR3, as DNA: TGTGCCAGTAGCGGGACTTCGAACACCGGGGAGCTGTTTTTT. It encodes CASSGTSNTGELFF. The whole variable domain, filled in from reference TRBV19 and TRBJ2-2, reads DGGITQSPKYLFRKEGQNVTLSCEQNLNHDAMYWYRQDPGQGLRLIYYSQIVNDFQKGDIAEGYSVSREKKESFPLTVTSAQKNPTAFYLCASSGTSNTGELFFGEGSRLTVL.

CDR3 in DNA: TGTGCCAGCAGCCCGGCCCCTAATAATCAGCCCCAGCATTTT. This gives the protein CASSPAPNNQPQHF. The chain has TRBV7-2 and TRBJ1-5, with D unresolved. The CDR3 is made up of 14 amino acids. The germline CDR1 and CDR2 sequences are SGHTA and FQGNSA. With 5 bases removed from V and 4 bases from J, the gap between germline ends came to 12 bases.

This clone has just one count. This CDR3 is CASSLVTGYYGYTF. The CDR3 DNA reads as TGTGCCAGCAGCTTAGTCACAGGGTATTATGGCTACACCTTC. This rearrangement joins TRBV7-2 to TRBJ1-2, with D possibly TRBD1 on 6 matching bases. CDR3 size: 14 residues. Trimming took 1 base from V and 5 from J, leaving 11 bases between them. Germline CDR1 reads SGHTA; CDR2 reads FQGNSA.

The V gene is TRBV19, the J gene TRBJ1-2, with 7 nucleotides matching TRBD1. This CDR3 region has 14 residues. After removal of 5 bases from V and 4 bases from J, the junction contained 7 bases not matched to a gene. Germline lookup yields CDR1 LNHDA and CDR2 SQIVND (reference sequence). CDR3 bases: TGTGCCAGTAGTGCCGGGACAGTGCCCTATGGCTACACCTTC. Residues: CASSAGTVPYGYTF.

The chain has TRBV6-1 and TRBJ2-3; TRBD1 aligns across 8 bases. The germline V gene encodes CDR1 MNHNS and CDR2 SASEGT. Unmatched junction bases numbered 7, after V lost 0 bases and J lost 2 bases. This CDR3 is built from 17 residues. DNA for the CDR3: TGTGCCAGCAGTGAAGCGTGGGACAGGCCAGTCACAGATACGCAGTATTTT. Protein product: CASSEAWDRPVTDTQYF.

The chain uses TRBV11-3 and TRBJ2-1; 11 nucleotides match TRBD2. Trimming cost V 4 bases and J 7 bases; bases outside gene matches: 12. Per germline, CDR1 SGHNT and CDR2 YENEEA. This CDR3 comprises 17 residues. CDR3: CASSSPLAGGGENEQFF. CDR3 coding DNA: TGTGCCAGCAGCTCCCCCCTAGCGGGGGGTGGAGAGAATGAGCAGTTCTTC.

This chain connects TRBV5-4 to TRBJ1-5; no clear D. The CDR3 runs to 16 residues. Germline assignment: CDR1 SGHNT and CDR2 YYREEE (reference sequence). V lost 6 bases, J lost 4 bases, and 20 bases lay in between. CDR3 nucleotides: TGTGCCAGCAACGAATCTACAGAGCCCCTAAATCAGCCCCAGCATTTT. The encoded protein is CASNESTEPLNQPQHF.

This rearrangement joins TRBV29-1 to TRBJ2-3; no firm D call. Between the trimmed V and J ends, which lost 3 bases and 1 base, there was a span of 14 bases. This CDR3 is 15 amino acids long. Germline-derived CDR1 and CDR2 are SQVTM and ANQGSEA. This chain's CDR3 is CSVDPAALGTDTQYF. The CDR3 DNA follows: TGCAGCGTTGATCCAGCCGCCTTAGGCACAGATACGCAGTATTTT.

The gene calls are TRBV11-2 and TRBJ2-7; TRBD1 or TRBD2 may be the D gene (5 bases each). The CDR3 totals 14 residues. Trimming took off 8 bases at V and 4 bases at J, with 18 bases between the two ends. Germline V CDR1 and CDR2: SGHAT, FQNNGV. CDR3 loop: CASGHARGRYEQYF. CDR3 coding DNA: TGTGCCAGCGGTCACGCGAGGGGACGGTACGAGCAGTACTTC.

The chain couples TRBV12-5 to TRBJ2-7; D call uncertain. V was pared by 7 bases and J by 0 bases, with 7 bases between. The CDR3 sequence is 12 residues long. The germline V gene has CDR1 LGHNT and CDR2 FRNRAP. CDR3 in DNA: TGTGCTAGTGTCGGGTACTCCTACGAGCAGTACTTC. Translation: CASVGYSYEQYF.

The V gene is TRBV7-9, the J gene TRBJ1-1; 10 bases match TRBD1. Trimming removed 1 base from V and 7 bases from J; junction bases left unmatched: 3. CDR1 and CDR2 (germline): SEHNR, FQNEAQ (reference sequence). This CDR3 spans 14 amino acids. CDR3 amino acids: CASSLVGQGDEAFF. The CDR3 DNA is TGTGCCAGCAGCTTAGTCGGACAGGGGGATGAAGCTTTCTTT.

This chain joins TRBV5-1 and TRBJ1-6; 8 bases line up with TRBD1. The CDR3 runs to 14 residues. V lost 2 bases and J lost 5; bases outside the gene matches: 0. Germline lookup yields CDR1 SGHRS and CDR2 YFSETQ. This chain's CDR3 is CASSLQGDNSPLHF. For the CDR3, the DNA is TGCGCCAGCAGCTTACAGGGGGATAATTCACCCCTCCACTTT.

The CDR3 reads CASSERTGGGNIQYF. The CDR3 bases are TGCGCCAGCAGCGAAAGGACAGGGGGCGGGAACATTCAGTACTTC. The V call is TRBV5-1, the J call TRBJ2-4; 11 bases align to TRBD1. The trim removed 4 bases at V and 7 bases at J, leaving 7 bases unmatched. The CDR3 length is 15 residues. Germline V gives CDR1 SGHRS, CDR2 YFSETQ.

V and J are TRBV7-9 and TRBJ2-5; 7 positions match TRBD1. Per the germline V gene, CDR1 is SEHNR and CDR2 is FQNEAQ (reference sequence). This CDR3 spans 16 amino acids. The V and J ends lost 5 bases and 3 bases, in that order; junction bases with no gene match: 12. The CDR3 spells CASSPPSGTEKETQYF. CDR3 sequence (DNA): TGTGCCAGCAGCCCGCCAAGTGGGACAGAGAAAGAGACCCAGTACTTC.

The chain uses TRBV6-6 and TRBJ2-7; TRBD1 matches at 10 bases. CDR1 and CDR2 (germline): MNHNY, SVGAGI (reference sequence). V was clipped by 5 bases and J by 7 bases; unmatched bases: 5. The CDR3 is 13 residues long. The CDR3 region is CASSGTGVGEQYF. DNA for the CDR3: TGTGCCAGCAGTGGGACAGGGGTGGGGGAGCAGTACTTC.

This clone was found once. The chain couples TRBV18 to TRBJ2-2; TRBD2 is a possible D gene (5 bases). CDR1 and CDR2 from the germline V gene are KGHSH and LQKENI. The CDR3 runs 15 residues. V dropped 5 bases and J dropped 6 bases, with 16 bases sitting between them. CDR3 loop: CASSSLRDGAGELFF. DNA for the CDR3: TGTGCCAGCTCATCCTTACGGGATGGGGCCGGGGAGCTGTTTTTT.

The chain joins TRBV7-2 to TRBJ2-3; D gene unclear. The CDR3 is made up of 15 amino acids. V lost 0 bases and J 0 bases, leaving 7 bases between the germline ends. In germline, CDR1 is SGHTA, CDR2 FQGNSA. The CDR3 sequence is CASSLAVGSTDTQYF. The CDR3 DNA reads as TGTGCCAGCAGCTTAGCGGTCGGAAGCACAGATACGCAGTATTTT.

The chain recombines TRBV7-9 with TRBJ2-7; tentative D call: TRBD2 (7 bases). The CDR3 covers 16 residues. The ends were cut back, 7 bases at V and 3 bases at J, with 22 bases in the middle. Germline CDR1 is SEHNR and CDR2 is FQNEAQ (reference sequence). CDR3 loop: CASTPRMAGAGYEQYF. The DNA for the CDR3 is TGTGCCAGCACCCCGAGGATGGCGGGGGCTGGCTACGAGCAGTACTTC.

The chain has TRBV7-9 and TRBJ2-3; D may be TRBD1 (6 bases). The CDR3 is 19 residues long. Germline-derived CDR1 and CDR2 are SEHNR and FQNEAQ (reference sequence). The germline V and J ends were trimmed by 0 bases and 0 bases, with 19 bases remaining between them. For the CDR3, the DNA is TGTGCCAGCAGCTTAGCGCCTAGATTGGGACACACTAGCACAGATACGCAGTATTTT. This translates into CASSLAPRLGHTSTDTQYF.

The V and J genes are TRBV19 and TRBJ2-5; D perhaps matches TRBD2 (5 bases). The CDR3 contains 15 residues. V lost 5 bases and J 5 bases, leaving 18 bases between the germline ends. Per germline, CDR1 LNHDA and CDR2 SQIVND (reference sequence). The CDR3 DNA follows: TGTGCCAGTAGTCGCTCCACAACTAGTACGGAGACCCAGTACTTC. Protein: CASSRSTTSTETQYF.

The CDR3 nucleotides are TGTGCCAGCAGTTACAGGGATGGGGGCTACACCTTC. This gives the protein CASSYRDGGYTF. The chain is built from TRBV6-5 and TRBJ1-2, with D unclear. Germline CDR1 reads MNHEY; CDR2 reads SVGAGI. The CDR3 loop spans 12 amino acids. The germline V and J ends were trimmed by 2 bases and 8 bases, with 9 bases remaining between them.

V usage is TRBV6-5 and J usage is TRBJ1-4, with 7 bases identical to TRBD1. CDR1 MNHEY and CDR2 SVGAGI come from the germline V gene. Trimming at V came to 6 bases and at J to 7 bases, leaving 8 bases not matched to a gene. The CDR3 is made up of 14 amino acids. The CDR3: CASRRTGEGEKLFF. The DNA for the CDR3 is TGTGCCAGCAGGCGAACAGGGGAGGGTGAAAAACTGTTTTTT.

Notes on this clone: A junction boundary mismatches the germline segment, possibly from a read error. This sequence joins TRBV7-7 and TRBJ2-5, with D perhaps TRBD1 (5 bases). CDR1 and CDR2 from the germline V gene are SSHAT and FNYEAQ (reference sequence). The length of the CDR3 is 16 residues. The CDR3 DNA is TGTGCTAGCAGCTTAGCTTCGTGGCAGGGCCAAGAGACCCAGTACTTC. Translation: CASSLASWQGQETQYF.

This clone came up a few times. This chain uses TRBV19 with TRBJ1-1; D is possibly TRBD1 (5 bases). Between the trimmed V and J ends, which lost 3 bases and 1 base, there was a span of 9 bases. CDR3 length: 14 amino acids. In germline, CDR1 is LNHDA, CDR2 SQIVND (reference sequence). Here the CDR3 reads CASSIPTGNTEAFF. CDR3 DNA sequence: TGTGCCAGTAGTATCCCCACAGGGAACACTGAAGCTTTCTTT.

This clone was picked up a small number of times. The CDR3 DNA follows: TGTGCCTGGGCAGACAGGACCCTGAACACTGAAGCTTTCTTT. Its protein is CAWADRTLNTEAFF. J is TRBJ1-1 and V is TRBV30, with a weak D call TRBD1 (6 bases). V dropped 5 bases and J dropped 0 bases, with 13 bases sitting between them. This CDR3 spans 14 amino acids. Germline V gene sequence: CDR1 GTSNPN, CDR2 SVGIG (reference sequence).

The gene calls are TRBV4-3 and TRBJ1-3; the D is unclear. This CDR3 is built from 16 residues. Per germline, CDR1 LGHNA and CDR2 YSLEER. With 0 bases removed from V and 0 bases from J, the gap between germline ends came to 9 bases. DNA of the CDR3: TGCGCCAGCAGCCAAGATATAGTGGTCTCTGGAAACACCATATATTTT. Its translation is CASSQDIVVSGNTIYF.

The J gene is TRBJ1-6, the V gene TRBV2; D is unclear. V lost 1 base to trimming and J lost 0 bases, with 7 bases between them. The germline V gene encodes CDR1 SNHLY and CDR2 FYNNEI. The CDR3 loop spans 16 amino acids. DNA for the CDR3: TGTGCCAGCAGTGAAGATAGGAGCTCCTATAATTCACCCCTCCACTTT. Translation: CASSEDRSSYNSPLHF.